These 5 T cell receptor beta chains share one sample of origin, sequenced in a study of T cells in Graves' hyperthyroidism and ophthalmopathy. Amplification yielded TCR beta CDR3 regions, with RNA transcripts as the source. The HTBI primer set was used in a first-round RT-PCR of the TCR CDR3. TCRdb called the multiplex PCR reads again in MiXCR, with one record for every CDR3 protein. The sample consists of a few hundred thousand distinct CDR3 sequences, around 18% of them appearing once. Sequenced input: blood. The receptors derive from a middle-aged woman with Graves' ophthalmopathy.

The chain couples TRBV30 to TRBJ1-1, with a tentative D call TRBD1 (5 bases). In germline, CDR1 is GTSNPN, CDR2 SVGIG (reference sequence). This CDR3 comprises 13 residues. V was trimmed by 2 bases and J by 8 bases, leaving 15 bases between them. CDR3 bases: TGTGCCTGGAGTACGGGGGGTTTGCGGGAAGCTTTCTTT. This gives the protein CAWSTGGLREAFF.

The chain has TRBV28 and TRBJ2-7, with a weak D call TRBD2 (7 bases). Germline CDR1 MDHEN, CDR2 SYDVKM. There are 14 residues in the CDR3. V gave up 5 bases and J gave up 6 bases, with 17 bases separating them. The CDR3 DNA reads TGTGCCAGCAGTCCCAGGGGAGGGCCAGTCGAGCAGTACTTC. The encoded protein is CASSPRGGPVEQYF. Drawing the rest from reference TRBV28 and TRBJ2-7, the complete variable domain is DVKVTQSSRYLVKRTGEKVFLECVQDMDHENMFWYRQDPGLGLRLIYFSYDVKMKEKGDIPEGYSVSREKKERFSLILESASTNQTSMYLCASSPRGGPVEQYFGPGTRLTVT.

This clonotype was detected many times. V and J are TRBV13 and TRBJ2-7; 11 bases agree with TRBD2. With V trimmed by 5 bases and J by 7 bases, 19 bases remained unmatched. The germline V gene has CDR1 PRHDT and CDR2 FYEKMQ (reference sequence). The CDR3 totals 18 residues. CDR3 DNA sequence: TGTGCCAGCAGCCGAAGGACTAGCGGGCGGTTAGGGAACGTGGAGCAGTACTTC. This codes for CASSRRTSGRLGNVEQYF. The full variable domain, completed using reference TRBV13 and TRBJ2-7, is AAGVIQSPRHLIKEKRETATLKCYPIPRHDTVYWYQQGPGQDPQFLISFYEKMQSDKGSIPDRFSAQQFSDYHSELNMSSLELGDSALYFCASSRRTSGRLGNVEQYFGPGTRLTVT.

This clonotype was counted ten times or more. The DNA for the CDR3 is TGCGCCAGCAGCCAAGAAGAGGGGAACACTGAAGCTTTCTTT. This encodes CASSQEEGNTEAFF. V usage is TRBV4-1 and J usage is TRBJ1-1; unclear D gene. This CDR3 has 14 residues. The germline V gene has CDR1 MGHRA and CDR2 YSYEKL. The V end was cut by 0 bases, the J end by 1 base, with 6 bases between.

The table lists this clonotype with many counts. This chain links TRBV6-1 with TRBJ1-1; weak D call: TRBD1 (5 bases). Germline loops: CDR1 MNHNS, CDR2 SASEGT. The V end lost 6 bases, the J end lost 0 bases, and 11 bases lay between the germline ends. The CDR3 consists of 14 residues. CDR3 loop: CASSPGLVNTEAFF. As DNA, the CDR3 is TGTGCCAGCAGCCCGGGACTGGTGAACACTGAAGCTTTCTTT.